Listed below are T cell receptor beta chains from one sample, sequenced in a study of cytomegalovirus exposure and HLA in healthy donors. Libraries were prepared by immunoSEQ multiplex PCR; TCRdb keeps only in-frame clonotypes and omits some of them. This sample has some 330,000 clones, with 75% to 90% found just once. Sequenced sample: PBMCs. These receptor sequences come from a woman aged 18-29 years in good health and CMV-seronegative. Both conserved end residues are trimmed from each CDR3.

V gene | CDR3 protein
TRBV5-1 | ASSYGTGGEQY
TRBV2 | ASGTAGGEYEQY
TRBV28 | ASTPAGGGIYGYT
TRBV9 | ASSPRQGLGGHT
TRBV4-2 | ASSQRLGLSSYNEQF
TRBV2 | ASRPTGPAYNEQF
TRBV27 | ASSNLIAGARNEQF
TRBV4-2 | ASSQVPPRGITEAF
TRBV5-1 | ASSQGTSGSGNEQF
TRBV2 | ASRGITGPEKLF
TRBV5-1 | ASSDGNSYNEQF
TRBV7-9 | ASSPEVLSTTEAF
TRBV7-8 | ASSRNRGRANEKLF
TRBV5-6 | ASSFFLAGGTDTQY
TRBV5-1 | ASRIQGPRSGYNEQF
TRBV11-3 | ASSLGGSREDEHGELF
TRBV19 | ASSPEGQMNTEAF
TRBV28 | ASSWALTGGGYT
TRBV6-5 | ASSYGTSGSGETQY
TRBV28 | ASSSTSGSYEQY
TRBV6-6 | APVTDSLNTIY
TRBV30 | AWKKTGDFEAF
TRBV2 | ASSGGHEQF
TRBV2 | ASKNLAGMVDNEQF
TRBV27 | ASSLSTGLATDTQY
TRBV5-1 | ASSSSGQGPIKLF
TRBV18 | ASSPPGSNSNQPQH
TRBV6-5 | ASSYRGLSNQPQH